Following are 16 T cell receptor beta chains from one sample sequenced in a study of early T cells in non-severe SARS-CoV-2 infection. Via MiXCR, TCRdb re-called the 5' RACE reads, giving one row per CDR3 protein. The sample consists of tens of thousands of distinct CDR3 sequences, approximately 10% of them appearing once. The sequenced sample consisted of whole blood. These receptor sequences come from an adult who was a healthcare worker with PCR-confirmed SARS-CoV-2 infection or an uninfected control (not recorded which).

This clonotype was observed a handful of times. The chain uses TRBV5-1 and TRBJ2-1, with TRBD2 matching over 8 bases. Trimming cost V 4 bases and J 4 bases; bases outside gene matches: 7. Germline CDR1 reads SGHRS; CDR2 reads YFSETQ. The CDR3 consists of 15 residues. The chain's CDR3 is CASSPSGGAYNEQFF. CDR3 coding DNA: TGCGCCAGCAGCCCGAGCGGGGGTGCATACAATGAGCAGTTCTTC.

V usage is TRBV6-2 or TRBV6-3 and J usage is TRBJ2-1; 9 bases are a match to TRBD2. The CDR3 consists of 15 residues. CDR1 and CDR2 (germline): MNHEY, SVGEGT. J was trimmed by 2 bases and V by 6 bases; bases with no gene match: 5. CDR3 DNA sequence: TGTGCCAGCAGATTCAGCGGGAGGCCCTACAATGAGCAGTTCTTC. This sequence encodes CASRFSGRPYNEQFF.

This clonotype was observed many times. V usage is TRBV20-1 and J usage is TRBJ2-1; perhaps D is TRBD1 or TRBD2 (6 bases each). Germline lookup yields CDR1 DFQATT and CDR2 SNEGSKA (reference sequence). The CDR3 has 15 residues. V lost 3 bases and J 8 bases, leaving 20 bases between the germline ends. The CDR3 DNA reads as TGCAGTGCTAGTCTTTCCGCGGCGGGACAACATGAGCAGTTCTTC. It translates to CSASLSAAGQHEQFF.

This clonotype appeared a few times. The chain recombines TRBV28 with TRBJ2-1; D unresolved. Per the germline V gene, CDR1 is MDHEN and CDR2 is SYDVKM. V was trimmed by 10 bases and J by 12 bases, leaving 16 bases between them. The CDR3 length is 11 residues. For the CDR3, the DNA is TGTGCCACCTCTACCACCGTGTTGCAGTTCTTC. Its protein product is CATSTTVLQFF. Looking up the rest from reference TRBV28 and TRBJ2-1 gives the full variable domain: DVKVTQSSRYLVKRTGEKVFLECVQDMDHENMFWYRQDPGLGLRLIYFSYDVKMKEKGDIPEGYSVSREKKERFSLILESASTNQTSMYLCATSTTVLQFFGPGTRLTVL.

The chain uses TRBV20-1 and TRBJ1-3, with D uncertain. The germline V gene encodes CDR1 DFQATT and CDR2 SNEGSKA (reference sequence). The CDR3 is 12 amino acids. CDR3 loop: CSAEGWGNTIYF. Here the CDR3 DNA reads TGCAGCGCCGAAGGGTGGGGAAACACCATATATTTT.

At least ten counts were recorded for this clonotype. The J gene is TRBJ2-5, the V gene TRBV10-1; unclear D gene. This CDR3 contains 13 residues. In germline, CDR1 is WNHNN, CDR2 SYGVQD (reference sequence). V was cut by 5 bases and J by 5 bases, with 12 bases left in between. The CDR3 DNA sequence: TGCGCCAGCAGTATTGGGGTGGATGAGACCCAGTACTTC. It encodes CASSIGVDETQYF.

This chain links TRBV11-3 with TRBJ2-1, with 7 bases matching TRBD2. Germline trimming cut 6 bases from V and 9 bases from J; bases unmatched to any gene: 8. CDR1 SGHNT and CDR2 YENEEA come from the germline V gene. This CDR3 contains 13 residues. The CDR3: CASRGVTGGEQFF. DNA of the CDR3: TGTGCCAGCAGGGGAGTGACGGGAGGTGAGCAGTTCTTC.

This clonotype was counted a few times. The rearrangement links TRBV19 to TRBJ1-5; 7 nucleotides align to TRBD1. Per germline, CDR1 LNHDA and CDR2 SQIVND (reference sequence). V was pared by 5 bases and J by 0 bases, with 7 bases of the junction left unmatched. This CDR3 is 16 amino acids long. The CDR3 here is CASSPRQGISNQPQHF. The DNA for the CDR3 is TGTGCCAGTAGTCCCCGACAGGGAATTAGCAATCAGCCCCAGCATTTT.

This chain links TRBV7-3 with TRBJ1-5; no clear D gene. This CDR3 has 11 residues. Trimming left V 7 bases short and J 11 bases short, with 12 bases between. Germline CDR1 reads SGHTA; CDR2 reads FQGTGA. The DNA for the CDR3 is TGTGCCAGCACCCCGCGACCATCCCAGCATTTT. Translating it yields CASTPRPSQHF.

The rearrangement joins TRBV28 to TRBJ1-2; D gene ambiguous. V dropped 1 base and J dropped 5 bases, with 8 bases sitting between them. There are 13 residues in the CDR3. Germline assignment: CDR1 MDHEN and CDR2 SYDVKM. CDR3 DNA sequence: TGTGCCAGCAGTTTATCGTCCGCTTATGGCTACACCTTC. Its protein is CASSLSSAYGYTF.

The chain carries TRBV11-2 and TRBJ1-1; tentative D call: TRBD1 (5 bases). The CDR3 loop spans 17 amino acids. V was trimmed by 2 bases and J by 0 bases, leaving 16 bases between them. CDR1 is SGHAT and CDR2 is FQNNGV in the germline V gene. This chain's CDR3 is CASSLTPGWGMNTEAFF. CDR3 in DNA: TGTGCCAGCAGCTTAACGCCAGGGTGGGGGATGAACACTGAAGCTTTCTTT.

This clonotype was detected only a few times. The gene calls are TRBV20-1 and TRBJ1-3; D is ambiguous. The length of the CDR3 is 14 residues. V lost 3 bases and J lost 0, with 9 bases in between. Looked up from germline, CDR1 is DFQATT and CDR2 is SNEGSKA (reference sequence). CDR3 DNA: TGCAGTGCTAGTTACAGTACCTCTGGAAACACCATATATTTT. The encoded protein is CSASYSTSGNTIYF.

This clonotype appeared many times. The chain links TRBV3-1 to TRBJ2-7; D is unresolved. Trimming took 3 bases from V and 0 from J, leaving 9 bases between them. Germline values: CDR1 LGHDT, CDR2 YNNKEL (reference sequence). The CDR3 is 14 residues long. The CDR3 sequence is CASSHSGTSYEQYF. CDR3 nucleotides: TGTGCCAGCAGCCATTCCGGCACCTCCTACGAGCAGTACTTC.

J is TRBJ2-7 and V is TRBV27; TRBD1 aligns across 7 bases. Germline CDR1 and CDR2: MNHEY and SMNVEV (reference sequence). Unmatched junction bases numbered 4, after V lost 2 bases and J lost 0 bases. The CDR3 sequence is 15 residues long. The CDR3, as DNA: TGTGCCAGCAGTTTAAGTACAGGGGTCTCCTACGAGCAGTACTTC. It codes for CASSLSTGVSYEQYF.

This chain connects TRBV7-9 to TRBJ2-1, with TRBD1 matching over 8 bases. V shed 4 bases and J 8 bases; nucleotides not matched to a gene: 16. The CDR3 runs to 17 residues. The germline gives CDR1 SEHNR, CDR2 FQNEAQ (reference sequence). The CDR3 coding sequence is TGTGCCAGCAGCTACCCCCGGACAGGGCATTCAATCGATGAGCAGTTCTTC. Its protein product is CASSYPRTGHSIDEQFF.

The rearrangement uses TRBV28 and TRBJ2-3; TRBD2 aligns across 7 bases. Trimming cost V 4 bases and J 4 bases; bases outside gene matches: 14. The CDR3 consists of 17 residues. Per the germline V gene, CDR1 is MDHEN and CDR2 is SYDVKM. CDR3 nucleotides: TGTGCCAGCAGTTCACCTCGCGGCGGGAGTAGGGCAGATACGCAGTATTTT. It yields the protein CASSSPRGGSRADTQYF.